This T cell receptor (beta chain) originates from a study of cytomegalovirus exposure and HLA in healthy donors. About the study: Roughly 170 million T cells yielded over 90 million unique TCR beta sequences in earlier analysis. Study results and limitations: TCR beta chain V- and J-gene trimming was linked, in a later analysis, to a missense variant in DCLRE1C. What was likely a sequencing artifact was a cluster of highly shared sequence variants.

A remark on this clone: Its matching antigen is unknown.

The PCR made use of 60 Vbeta and 13 Jbeta primers. Per the original methods: An analysis performed later counted about 80 million unique TCR beta chains (roughly 11 million of them shared). Sequencing used immunoSEQ multiplex PCR; TCRdb keeps in-frame clones, though not all of them. The D gene and trimming were derived from the DNA, and the V and J assignments and clone size from that table. The sample features 160,000 or so clones, with roughly 1.9% in its top ten. The CDR3 is made up of 15 amino acids. Germline CDR1 and CDR2: GTSNPN and SVGIG (reference sequence). The V and J ends lost 0 bases and 7 bases, in that order; junction bases with no gene match: 10.

The source is a man younger than 45 in good health and CMV-seronegative. Sequenced input: PBMCs. This chain uses TRBV30 with TRBJ1-2; 8 bases align to TRBD1. CDR3 nucleotide sequence: TGTGCCTGGAGTGTCCCGGACAGGGAAAGTGGTGGCTACACCTTC. It yields the protein CAWSVPDRESGGYTF.